This is a list of T cell receptor beta chains from one sample in a study of beta chain features in type 1 diabetes. The assay was immunoSEQ multiplex PCR, and TCRdb's table has in-frame clones only and misses some. The sample carries about 900,000 clones, 17% recorded once. Sequences were obtained from naive CD4+ T cells from blood. The source is a woman younger than 35 in good health. Each CDR3 is given with its conserved first and last residue. The D gene is left open where the match is weak. Size values are once, few and many counts, or a class for expanded clones, and some rows have none.

V gene: TRBV18; J gene: TRBJ1-5; D gene: NA; clone size: NA; CDR3 length: 13; CDR3 DNA: TGTGCCAGCTCACCTGATGGAAATCAGCCCCAGCATTTT; CDR3 protein: CASSPDGNQPQHF
V gene: TRBV5-8; J gene: TRBJ2-3; D gene: NA; clone size: few; CDR3 length: 12; CDR3 DNA: TGTGCCAGCATCCCCGGAACAGATACGCAGTATTTT; CDR3 protein: CASIPGTDTQYF
V gene: TRBV28; J gene: TRBJ2-3; D gene: NA; clone size: NA; CDR3 length: 14; CDR3 DNA: TGTGCCAGCATCCCTTCGCCAGCGGGAGATACGCAGTATTTT; CDR3 protein: CASIPSPAGDTQYF
V gene: TRBV15; J gene: TRBJ2-6; D gene: NA; clone size: few; CDR3 length: 15; CDR3 DNA: TGTGCCACCAGCAGAGGCCCCTCTGGGGCCAACGTCCTGACTTTC; CDR3 protein: CATSRGPSGANVLTF
V gene: TRBV28; J gene: TRBJ2-7; D gene: NA; clone size: few; CDR3 length: 15; CDR3 DNA: TGTGCCAGCAGTTTACAGTCTGGACAGAAATACGAGCAGTACTTC; CDR3 protein: CASSLQSGQKYEQYF
V gene: TRBV18; J gene: TRBJ2-7; D gene: NA; clone size: few; CDR3 length: 13; CDR3 DNA: TGTGCCAGCTCACCCCCTGGGAGCTACGAGCAGTACTTC; CDR3 protein: CASSPPGSYEQYF
V gene: TRBV28; J gene: TRBJ2-1; D gene: NA; clone size: few; CDR3 length: 13; CDR3 DNA: TGTGCCAGCAGTTGGGGGACCCACAATGAGCAGTTCTTC; CDR3 protein: CASSWGTHNEQFF
V gene: TRBV2; J gene: TRBJ2-6; D gene: NA; clone size: NA; CDR3 length: 14; CDR3 DNA: TGTGCCAGCAGCAGGGCGTCTGGGGCCAACGTCCTGACTTTC; CDR3 protein: CASSRASGANVLTF
V gene: TRBV7-3; J gene: TRBJ2-1; D gene: TRBD2; clone size: few; CDR3 length: 19; CDR3 DNA: TGTGCCAGCAGCTTAATGGCTTATCCGGGACTAGCGGGAGTCAATGAGCAGTTCTTC; CDR3 protein: CASSLMAYPGLAGVNEQFF
V gene: TRBV6-4; J gene: TRBJ1-1; D gene: NA; clone size: NA; CDR3 length: 13; CDR3 DNA: TGTGCCAGCCATAGGGTCCTGAACACTGAAGCTTTCTTT; CDR3 protein: CASHRVLNTEAFF
V gene: TRBV28; J gene: TRBJ1-5; D gene: NA; clone size: NA; CDR3 length: 16; CDR3 DNA: TGTGCCAGCCGTCCCATTTGGCAGGCGCCTAATCAGCCCCAGCATTTT; CDR3 protein: CASRPIWQAPNQPQHF
V gene: TRBV7-6; J gene: TRBJ2-2; D gene: TRBD1; clone size: few; CDR3 length: 17; CDR3 DNA: TGTGCCAGCAGCTTTTCGAGAGGACAGGGTTCCACCGGGGAGCTGTTTTTT; CDR3 protein: CASSFSRGQGSTGELFF